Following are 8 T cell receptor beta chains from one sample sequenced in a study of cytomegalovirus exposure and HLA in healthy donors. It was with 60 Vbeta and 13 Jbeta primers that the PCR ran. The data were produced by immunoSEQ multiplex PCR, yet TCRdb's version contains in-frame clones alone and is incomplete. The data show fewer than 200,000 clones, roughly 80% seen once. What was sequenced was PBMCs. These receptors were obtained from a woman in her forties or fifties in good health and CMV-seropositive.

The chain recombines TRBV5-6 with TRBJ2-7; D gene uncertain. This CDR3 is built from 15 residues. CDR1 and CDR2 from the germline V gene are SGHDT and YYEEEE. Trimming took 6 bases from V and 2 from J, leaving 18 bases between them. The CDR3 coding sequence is TGTGCCAGCACCTCACCGTTGAGCAATACCTACGAGCAGTACTTC. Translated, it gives CASTSPLSNTYEQYF.

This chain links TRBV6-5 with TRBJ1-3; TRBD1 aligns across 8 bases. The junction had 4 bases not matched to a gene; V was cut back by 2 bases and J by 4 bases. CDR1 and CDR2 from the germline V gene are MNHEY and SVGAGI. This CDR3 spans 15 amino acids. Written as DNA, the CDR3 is TGTGCCAGCAGTTACACGGACAGGGCAGGAAACACCATATATTTT. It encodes CASSYTDRAGNTIYF.

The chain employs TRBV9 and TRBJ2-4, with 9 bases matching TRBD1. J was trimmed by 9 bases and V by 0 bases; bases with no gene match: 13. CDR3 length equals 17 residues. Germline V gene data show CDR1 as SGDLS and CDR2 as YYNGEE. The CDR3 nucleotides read TGTGCCAGCAGCGTAGGTCCCGCGGGACAGGGATACGGCATTCAGTACTTC. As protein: CASSVGPAGQGYGIQYF. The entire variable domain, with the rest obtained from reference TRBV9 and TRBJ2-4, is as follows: DSGVTQTPKHLITATGQRVTLRCSPRSGDLSVYWYQQSLDQGLQFLIQYYNGEERAKGNILERFSAQQFPDLHSELNLSSLELGDSALYFCASSVGPAGQGYGIQYFGAGTRLSVL.

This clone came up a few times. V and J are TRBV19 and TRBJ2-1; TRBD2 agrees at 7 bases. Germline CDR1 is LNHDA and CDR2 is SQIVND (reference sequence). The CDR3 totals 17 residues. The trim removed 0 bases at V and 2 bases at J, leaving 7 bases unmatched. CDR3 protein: CASSIDLGREPYNEQFF. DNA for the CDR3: TGTGCCAGTAGTATAGATCTGGGGCGGGAGCCCTACAATGAGCAGTTCTTC.

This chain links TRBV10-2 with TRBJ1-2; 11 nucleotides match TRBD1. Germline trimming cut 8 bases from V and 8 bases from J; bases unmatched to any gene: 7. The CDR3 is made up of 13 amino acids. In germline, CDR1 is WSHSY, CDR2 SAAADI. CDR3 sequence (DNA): TGCGCCAGCGGGTGGGGACAGGGGGACGGCTACACCTTC. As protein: CASGWGQGDGYTF.

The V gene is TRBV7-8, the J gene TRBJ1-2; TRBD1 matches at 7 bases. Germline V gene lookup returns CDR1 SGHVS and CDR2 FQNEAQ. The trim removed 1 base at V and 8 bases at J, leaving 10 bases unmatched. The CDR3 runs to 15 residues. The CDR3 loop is CASSLVVSTGVGYTF. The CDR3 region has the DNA TGTGCCAGCAGCTTAGTAGTTAGTACAGGGGTAGGCTACACCTTC.

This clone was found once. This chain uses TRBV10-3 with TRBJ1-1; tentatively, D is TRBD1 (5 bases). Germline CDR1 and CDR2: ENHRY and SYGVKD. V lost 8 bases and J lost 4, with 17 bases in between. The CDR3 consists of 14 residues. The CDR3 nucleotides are TGTGCCATCTCCGACGTCGGGGGGGGCACTGAAGCTTTCTTT. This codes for CAISDVGGGTEAFF.

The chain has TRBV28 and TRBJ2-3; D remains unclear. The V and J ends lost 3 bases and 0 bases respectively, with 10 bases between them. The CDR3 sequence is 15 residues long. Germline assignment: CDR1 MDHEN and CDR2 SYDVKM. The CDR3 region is CASSFVGTSTDTQYF. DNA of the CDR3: TGTGCCAGCAGTTTTGTGGGCACTAGCACAGATACGCAGTATTTT.